The 5 T cell receptor beta chains presented below share a single source sample, sequenced in a study of blood T cell repertoires in COVID-19 (dated by TCRdb to 2018 to 2020). The library was made by the immunoSEQ multiplex PCR assay. Imported from immuneACCESS, the table was reduced by TCRdb to in-frame sequences with V and J called. These copies leave out some clones; in studies compared against another copy, an unresolved V gene accounts for under half, and the cause of the remainder is not known. The sample table lists about 74,000 clones, 91% of them with a count of one. The top ten hold about 5% of the sample. The sample taken for sequencing was peripheral blood. The receptors stem from a woman in her fifties or sixties with active COVID-19.

The rearrangement uses TRBV28 and TRBJ1-1; D is ambiguous. Germline assignment: CDR1 MDHEN and CDR2 SYDVKM. The CDR3 is 13 amino acids. V gave up 7 bases and J gave up 4 bases, with 13 bases separating them. The CDR3: CASTPRRGTEAFF. The DNA for the CDR3 is TGTGCCAGCACTCCTAGGCGCGGCACTGAAGCTTTCTTT.

The rearrangement uses TRBV5-1 and TRBJ2-1, with TRBD2 identical over 8 bases. The length of the CDR3 is 18 residues. Germline V lookup: CDR1 SGHRS, CDR2 YFSETQ. V gave up 2 bases and J gave up 3 bases; unmatched junction bases: 13. In DNA, the CDR3 is TGCGCCAGCAGCTTAACCAGCGGGGGATCCGCGAACTACAATGAGCAGTTCTTC. It yields the protein CASSLTSGGSANYNEQFF.

The gene calls are TRBV18 and TRBJ2-5, with 11 nucleotides matching TRBD1. The CDR3 runs 16 residues. Germline V lookup: CDR1 KGHSH, CDR2 LQKENI. V was clipped by 3 bases and J by 4 bases; unmatched bases: 7. CDR3 sequence reads: CASSPRTGGLGETQYF. The DNA of the CDR3 is TGTGCCAGCTCACCGCGGACAGGGGGCTTGGGAGAGACCCAGTACTTC.

This clone has only one observation. The chain carries TRBV18 and TRBJ2-5, with TRBD1 matching 12 bases. There are 15 residues in the CDR3. The V gene's germline CDR1 is KGHSH and CDR2 LQKENI. Unmatched junction bases numbered 6, after V lost 5 bases and J lost 5 bases. The CDR3 DNA reads as TGTGCCAGCTCAACAGGGACAGGGGGCCGGGAGACCCAGTACTTC. Residues: CASSTGTGGRETQYF.

The gene calls are TRBV27 and TRBJ1-4; TRBD1 is a possible D gene (5 bases). Trimming pared 2 bases from V and 5 bases from J, leaving 9 bases between. Per the germline V gene, CDR1 is MNHEY and CDR2 is SMNVEV (reference sequence). The CDR3 spans 14 residues. The CDR3 DNA sequence: TGTGCCAGCAGTTTAAGGTACAGGAATGAAAAACTGTTTTTT. Translation: CASSLRYRNEKLFF. The full variable domain, in which reference TRBV27 and TRBJ1-4 provide the parts outside the CDR3, is EAQVTQNPRYLITVTGKKLTVTCSQNMNHEYMSWYRQDPGLGLRQIYYSMNVEVTDKGDVPEGYKVSRKEKRNFPLILESPSPNQTSLYFCASSLRYRNEKLFFGSGTQLSVL.